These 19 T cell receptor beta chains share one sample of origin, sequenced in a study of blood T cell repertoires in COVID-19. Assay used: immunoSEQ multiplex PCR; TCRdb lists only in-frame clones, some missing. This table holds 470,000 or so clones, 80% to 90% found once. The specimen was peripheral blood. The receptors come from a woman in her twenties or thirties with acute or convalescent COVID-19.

CDR3 residues: CASSPKYGQWNTGELFF. The CDR3 DNA reads TGTGCCAGCAGCCCGAAATACGGACAGTGGAACACCGGGGAGCTGTTTTTT. V and J are TRBV3-1 (or the pseudogene TRBV3-2) and TRBJ2-2; tentative D call: TRBD1 (6 bases). Trimming pared 4 bases from V and 1 base from J, leaving 16 bases between. The CDR3 extends over 17 amino acids. Germline V CDR1 and CDR2: LGHDT, YNNKEL (reference sequence).

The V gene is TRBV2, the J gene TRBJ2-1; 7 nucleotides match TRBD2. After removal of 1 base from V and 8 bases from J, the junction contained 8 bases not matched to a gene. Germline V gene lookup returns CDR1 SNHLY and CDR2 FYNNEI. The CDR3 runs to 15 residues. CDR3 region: CASSEGGAGVHEQFF. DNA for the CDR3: TGTGCCAGCAGTGAAGGCGGGGCGGGGGTTCATGAGCAGTTCTTC.

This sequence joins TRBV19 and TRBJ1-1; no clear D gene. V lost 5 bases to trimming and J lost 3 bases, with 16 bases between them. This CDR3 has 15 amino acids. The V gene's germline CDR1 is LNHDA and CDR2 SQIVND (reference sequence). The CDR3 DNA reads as TGTGCCAGTAGTCCGAAAATGACGGGATACACTGAAGCTTTCTTT. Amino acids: CASSPKMTGYTEAFF.

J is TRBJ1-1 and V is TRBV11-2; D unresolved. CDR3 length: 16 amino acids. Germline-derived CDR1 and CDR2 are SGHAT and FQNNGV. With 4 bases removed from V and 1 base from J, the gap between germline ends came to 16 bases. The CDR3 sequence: CASSSAYFTENTEAFF. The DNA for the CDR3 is TGTGCCAGCAGCTCTGCGTATTTTACAGAGAACACTGAAGCTTTCTTT.

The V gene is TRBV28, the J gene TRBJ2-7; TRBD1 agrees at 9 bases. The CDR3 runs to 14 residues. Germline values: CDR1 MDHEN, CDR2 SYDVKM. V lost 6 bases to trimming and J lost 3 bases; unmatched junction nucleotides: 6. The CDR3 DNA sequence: TGTGCCAGCAGCACAGGGGGCGTAGGCTACGAGCAGTACTTC. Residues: CASSTGGVGYEQYF.

The CDR3 nucleotides are TGTGCCAGCAGGGCGCGCGGGGGGGTACAATACGAGCAGTACTTC. It yields the protein CASRARGGVQYEQYF. This rearrangement joins TRBV27 to TRBJ2-7, with TRBD2 identical over 9 bases. Losses at the gene ends were 6 bases for V and 4 bases for J; bases not matched to a gene: 10. The germline V gene has CDR1 MNHEY and CDR2 SMNVEV (reference sequence). The CDR3 has 15 residues.

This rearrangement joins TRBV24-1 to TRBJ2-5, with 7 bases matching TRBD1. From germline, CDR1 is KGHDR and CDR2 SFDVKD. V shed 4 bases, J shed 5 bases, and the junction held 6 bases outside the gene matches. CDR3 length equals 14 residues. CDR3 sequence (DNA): TGTGCCACCAGTGAAACAGGGGATTGGGAGACCCAGTACTTC. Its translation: CATSETGDWETQYF.

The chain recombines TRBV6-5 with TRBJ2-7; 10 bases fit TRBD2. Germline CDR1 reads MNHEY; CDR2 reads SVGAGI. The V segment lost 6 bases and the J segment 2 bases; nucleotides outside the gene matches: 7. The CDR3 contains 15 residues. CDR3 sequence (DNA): TGTGCCAGCAGATACGGACTAGCGGCTACCTACGAGCAGTACTTC. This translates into CASRYGLAATYEQYF.

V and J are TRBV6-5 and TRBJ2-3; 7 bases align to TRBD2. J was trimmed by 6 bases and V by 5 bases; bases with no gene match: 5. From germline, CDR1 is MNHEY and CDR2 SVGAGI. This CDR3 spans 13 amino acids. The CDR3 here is CASSLAAKDTQYF. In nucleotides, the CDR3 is TGTGCCAGCAGTCTAGCGGCGAAGGATACGCAGTATTTT.

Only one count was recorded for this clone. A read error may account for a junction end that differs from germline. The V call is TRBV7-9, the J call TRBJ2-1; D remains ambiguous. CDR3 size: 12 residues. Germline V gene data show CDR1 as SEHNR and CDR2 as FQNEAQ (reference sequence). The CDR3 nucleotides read TGTGCCAGCAGCTTAGAATGGGCTCAACAGATCTTC. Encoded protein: CASSLEWAQQIF.

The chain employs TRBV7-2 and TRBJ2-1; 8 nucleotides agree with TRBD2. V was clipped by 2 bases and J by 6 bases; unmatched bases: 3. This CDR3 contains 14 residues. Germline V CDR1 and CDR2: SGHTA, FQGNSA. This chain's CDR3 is CASSLRGGINEQFF. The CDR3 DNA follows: TGTGCCAGCAGCTTACGGGGGGGGATCAATGAGCAGTTCTTC.

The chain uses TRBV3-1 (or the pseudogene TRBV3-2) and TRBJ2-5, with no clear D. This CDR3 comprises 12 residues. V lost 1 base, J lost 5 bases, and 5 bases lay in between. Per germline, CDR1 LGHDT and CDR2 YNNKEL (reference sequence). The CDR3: CASSQVSETQYF. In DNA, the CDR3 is TGTGCCAGCAGCCAAGTCTCCGAGACCCAGTACTTC.

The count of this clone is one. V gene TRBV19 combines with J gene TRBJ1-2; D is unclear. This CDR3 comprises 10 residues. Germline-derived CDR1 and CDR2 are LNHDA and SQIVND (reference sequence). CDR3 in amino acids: CGAGDYGYTF. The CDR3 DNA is TGTGGGGCGGGAGACTATGGCTACACCTTC.

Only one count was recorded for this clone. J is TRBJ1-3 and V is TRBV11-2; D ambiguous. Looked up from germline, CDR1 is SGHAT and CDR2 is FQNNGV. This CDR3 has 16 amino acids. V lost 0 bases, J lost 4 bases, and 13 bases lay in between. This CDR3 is CASSLDPGLTGNTIYF. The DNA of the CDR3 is TGTGCCAGCAGCTTAGATCCGGGTCTAACGGGAAACACCATATATTTT. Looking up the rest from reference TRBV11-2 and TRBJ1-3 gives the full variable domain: EAGVAQSPRYKIIEKRQSVAFWCNPISGHATLYWYQQILGQGPKLLIQFQNNGVVDDSQLPKDRFSAERLKGVDSTLKIQPAKLEDSAVYLCASSLDPGLTGNTIYFGEGSWLTVV.

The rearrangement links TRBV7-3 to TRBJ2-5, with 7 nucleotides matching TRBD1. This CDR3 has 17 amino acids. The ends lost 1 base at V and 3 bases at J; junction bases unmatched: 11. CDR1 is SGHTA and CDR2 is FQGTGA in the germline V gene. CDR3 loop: CASSLRPDRQGKETQYF. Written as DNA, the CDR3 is TGTGCCAGCAGCTTAAGACCCGACAGACAGGGAAAAGAGACCCAGTACTTC.

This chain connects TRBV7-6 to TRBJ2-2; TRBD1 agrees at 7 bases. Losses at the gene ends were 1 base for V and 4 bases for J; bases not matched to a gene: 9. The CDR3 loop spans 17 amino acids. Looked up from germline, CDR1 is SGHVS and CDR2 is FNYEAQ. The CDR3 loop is CASSLVIVDRATGELFF. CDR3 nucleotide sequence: TGTGCCAGCAGCTTAGTCATAGTTGACAGGGCCACCGGGGAGCTGTTTTTT.

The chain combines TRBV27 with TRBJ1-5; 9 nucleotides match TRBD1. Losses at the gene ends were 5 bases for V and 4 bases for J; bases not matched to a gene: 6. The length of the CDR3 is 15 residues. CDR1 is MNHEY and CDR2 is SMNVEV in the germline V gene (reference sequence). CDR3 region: CASSPPGQGNQPQHF. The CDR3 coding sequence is TGTGCCAGCAGTCCACCGGGACAGGGTAATCAGCCCCAGCATTTT.

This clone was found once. The CDR3 here is CSARTSYEQYF. The CDR3 DNA sequence: TGCAGTGCTAGGACATCCTACGAGCAGTACTTC. The J gene is TRBJ2-7, the V gene TRBV20-1; no reliable D call. Deletions cut 3 bases from V and 1 base from J, with 4 bases between. The CDR3 extends over 11 amino acids. Germline CDR1 DFQATT, CDR2 SNEGSKA (reference sequence).

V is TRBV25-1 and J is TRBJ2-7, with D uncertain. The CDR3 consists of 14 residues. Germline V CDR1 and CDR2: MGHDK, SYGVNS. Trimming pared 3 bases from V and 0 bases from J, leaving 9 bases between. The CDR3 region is CASSDIVNSYEQYF. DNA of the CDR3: TGTGCCAGCAGTGATATAGTTAACTCCTACGAGCAGTACTTC.